The sequence of this TCR beta chain was determined in a study of molecular identifiers for immune sequencing clone quantification. Libraries of bulk TCR were made by previously described methods (with listed TCR primers). TCRdb re-called the PCR reads through MiXCR, storing one row per CDR3 protein. The profile shows tens of thousands of distinct CDR3 sequences, approximately 23% of them singletons. The specimen was naive CD8+ T cells from blood, with Jurkat cell RNA spiked in. Subset given: FACS-sorted CD8+CD4-CCR7+CD45RA+ naive T cells. This receptor was taken from a human donor in good health. Some libraries in this study had Jurkat cell RNA spiked in.

DNA for the CDR3: TGTGCCAGCAGTTCACTAGCGGAACCCAGATCCAGCACAGATACGCAGTATTTT. Translation: CASSSLAEPRSSTDTQYF. The chain combines TRBV27 with TRBJ2-3, with TRBD2 matching over 8 bases. CDR3 size: 18 residues. CDR1 and CDR2 from the germline V gene are MNHEY and SMNVEV (reference sequence). With V trimmed by 4 bases and J by 0 bases, 12 bases remained unmatched.